This TCR beta chain was recovered during a study of blood T cell repertoires in COVID-19. Overall study: Collection of acute and convalescent COVID-19 samples took place in the United States, Italy and Spain.

In the study's own analysis: From reference gene primer amplification, estimates of nucleated cell counts were derived. Profiling relied on immunoSEQ multiplex PCR, and the TCRdb table lists in-frame clones only, not all of them. The V and J calls and clone size are taken from that table; D and trimming were inferred from the DNA. The sample holds approximately 280,000 clones, approximately 85% seen once. Germline V CDR1 and CDR2: SNHLY, FYNNEI. V lost 7 bases and J lost 2; bases outside the gene matches: 7. CDR3 length: 15 residues. The receptor was derived from a man in his late teens or twenties with active or convalescent COVID-19. Sequenced sample: peripheral blood. V gene TRBV2 combines with J gene TRBJ1-4; 7 bases match TRBD1. Here the CDR3 reads CASIQGKVTNEKLFF. In DNA form, the CDR3 reads TGTGCCAGCATACAGGGGAAGGTCACTAATGAAAAACTGTTTTTT.